The text below deals with one TCR beta chain. Trimming removed 0 bases at V and 4 bases at J, with 10 bases between. Looked up from germline, CDR1 is MGHRA and CDR2 is YSYEKL. The length of the CDR3 is 15 residues. This entry belongs to a study of blood T cell repertoires in COVID-19. At the level of the study: There were acute and convalescent COVID-19 samples, and they came from the United States, Italy and Spain.

Under the authors' procedure: From reference gene primer amplification, estimates of nucleated cell counts were derived. The data were produced by immunoSEQ multiplex PCR, yet TCRdb's version contains in-frame clones alone and is incomplete. The V and J calls and the clone size are those of that table, but D and trimming were determined from the DNA. The sample holds 110,000 to 150,000 clones, more than 85% seen once. The rearrangement links TRBV4-1 to TRBJ1-3, with D perhaps matching TRBD1 (5 bases). The clonotype originates from a man aged 55 to 70 with active or convalescent COVID-19. The sequencing input was peripheral blood. Here the CDR3 DNA reads TGCGCCAGCAGCCAAGATGGGGGGATAGGAAACACCATATATTTT. Translation gives CASSQDGGIGNTIYF.